A single sample gave rise to the 15 T cell receptor beta chains below, sequenced in a study of CD4 and CD8 cells across lung adenocarcinoma regions. MiXCR was run by TCRdb on the PCR reads, yielding one entry per CDR3 protein. The sample includes about 19,000 distinct CDR3 sequences, approximately 52% of them seen just once. Sequenced input: CD8+ T cells from the center of a lung tumor. These receptors came from a female donor with lung adenocarcinoma. The CD4 and CD8 labels of this study may be unreliable.

This clonotype turned up a few times. The chain links TRBV6-1 to TRBJ1-2; a possible D gene is TRBD1 (6 bases). Per germline, CDR1 MNHNS and CDR2 SASEGT. V was shortened by 5 bases and J by 2 bases, with 12 bases between the two germline ends. This CDR3 spans 14 amino acids. The CDR3 DNA is TGTGCCAGCAGTACCTCCACAGGGAACTATGGCTACACCTTC. It is translated as CASSTSTGNYGYTF.

The rearrangement joins TRBV6-5 to TRBJ2-5, with D tentatively TRBD1 or TRBD2 (5 bases each). The J call may be incorrect, as the DNA end agrees better with TRBJ2-7. CDR1 MNHEY and CDR2 SVGAGI come from the germline V gene. This CDR3 has 13 residues. The CDR3 reads CASSYGGNYEQYF. The CDR3, as DNA: TGTGCCAGCAGTTATGGGGGAAACTACGAGCAGTACTTC.

The chain has TRBV20-1 and TRBJ2-1; tentatively, D is TRBD1 (6 bases). The CDR3 contains 14 residues. The V gene lost 1 base and the J gene lost 3 bases, with 10 bases spanning the gap. Germline V CDR1 and CDR2: DFQATT, SNEGSKA (reference sequence). The CDR3 sequence: CSARGRGLYNEQFF. Written as DNA, the CDR3 is TGCAGTGCTAGAGGCAGGGGCCTCTACAATGAGCAGTTCTTC.

The chain combines TRBV6-1 with TRBJ2-1, with no clear D. The end of the DNA fits TRBJ2-7 better, so the J call may be wrong. The germline CDR1 and CDR2 sequences are MNHNS and SASEGT. The CDR3 runs 14 residues. DNA for the CDR3: TGTGCCAGCAGTGAATTTTACGGCTCCTACGAGCAGTACTTC. This encodes CASSEFYGSYEQYF.

The chain carries TRBV7-6 and TRBJ2-1, with D hard to call. V was pared by 4 bases and J by 5 bases, with 9 bases between. Germline CDR1 is SGHVS and CDR2 is FNYEAQ. This CDR3 spans 13 amino acids. The CDR3 protein is CASSSHPNNEQFF. DNA for the CDR3: TGTGCCAGCAGCTCACACCCAAACAATGAGCAGTTCTTC.

This clonotype was counted a few times. The gene calls are TRBV7-2 and TRBJ2-4; a possible D gene is TRBD1 (8 bases). V dropped 5 bases and J dropped 9 bases, with 17 bases sitting between them. CDR3 size: 14 residues. The germline V gene has CDR1 SGHTA and CDR2 FQGNSA. The CDR3 protein is CASSPRQGRGIQYF. CDR3 in DNA: TGTGCCAGCAGCCCAAGACAGGGGAGGGGCATTCAGTACTTC.

This clonotype is medium-sized by share. This chain connects TRBV10-3 to TRBJ2-2; D call uncertain. V was pared by 6 bases and J by 0 bases, with 5 bases between. CDR1 and CDR2 from the germline V gene are ENHRY and SYGVKD. The CDR3 contains 13 residues. The CDR3 coding sequence is TGTGCCATCAGGACATCGAACACCGGGGAGCTGTTTTTT. Translated: CAIRTSNTGELFF.

This chain connects TRBV10-2 to TRBJ2-3; 7 bases map to TRBD2. This CDR3 has 15 amino acids. After removal of 5 bases from V and 5 bases from J, the junction contained 10 bases not matched to a gene. Germline lookup yields CDR1 WSHSY and CDR2 SAAADI. The CDR3 nucleotides are TGCGCCAGCAGTACGGGGGGACGGTACAAAGATACGCAGTATTTT. It codes for CASSTGGRYKDTQYF.

In its sample, this clonotype ranks as medium-sized. The J gene is TRBJ2-5, the V gene TRBV6-6; D may correspond to TRBD1 or TRBD2 (5 bases each). Germline CDR1 MNHNY, CDR2 SVGAGI (reference sequence). CDR3 length: 14 residues. The V end was cut by 8 bases, the J end by 4 bases, with 17 bases between. This CDR3 reads CASCRDLGTETQYF. The CDR3 bases are TGTGCCAGCTGCCGGGACCTGGGGACAGAGACCCAGTACTTC.

In the case of this clonotype: One end of the junction is discordant with germline, which a read error may explain. J is TRBJ2-1 and V is TRBV27; TRBD1 might be the D (7 bases). The J call may be incorrect, as the DNA end agrees better with TRBJ2-4. Germline lookup yields CDR1 MNHEY and CDR2 SMNVEV (reference sequence). The CDR3 is 20 amino acids. CDR3 coding DNA: TGTGCCAGCAGGTCAAGGGCGGTGGCAGGGGGGTGCAGGGCCAAAGACATTCAGTACTTC. This gives the protein CASRSRAVAGGCRAKDIQYF.

This chain links TRBV12-3 or TRBV12-4 with TRBJ2-2; D is undetermined. There are 12 residues in the CDR3. V was pared by 6 bases and J by 16 bases, with 18 bases between. CDR3 loop: CASSPLEGTQFF. CDR3 bases: TGTGCCAGCAGCCCCCTAGAAGGTACGCAGTTTTTT.

This chain uses TRBV6-5 with TRBJ1-2; D call uncertain. CDR3 size: 18 residues. The V and J ends lost 4 bases and 1 base respectively, with 22 bases between them. CDR1 is MNHEY and CDR2 is SVGAGI in the germline V gene. The CDR3, as DNA: TGTGCCAGCAGTTCCTCTGGGGTGGGTCGTAAAAATAACTATGGCTACACCTTC. It yields the protein CASSSSGVGRKNNYGYTF.

The sample holds one count of this clonotype. The chain uses TRBV6-1 and TRBJ1-3, with unresolved D. The CDR3 is made up of 14 amino acids. Looked up from germline, CDR1 is MNHNS and CDR2 is SASEGT. V dropped 7 bases and J dropped 3 bases, with 13 bases sitting between them. CDR3 region: CASNIAAIGNTIYF. CDR3 bases: TGTGCCAGCAATATCGCGGCAATTGGAAACACCATATATTTT.

This clonotype is labeled as medium-sized. This chain joins TRBV6-5 and TRBJ2-1; 13 nucleotides match TRBD2. With 6 bases clipped from V and 7 bases from J, the junction kept 6 bases outside the gene matches. Germline CDR1 reads MNHEY; CDR2 reads SVGAGI. The CDR3 is made up of 15 amino acids. The DNA of the CDR3 is TGTGCCAGCAGAACAAGACTAGCGGGAGGAAATGAGCAGTTCTTC. Translation gives CASRTRLAGGNEQFF.

V usage is TRBV6-1 and J usage is TRBJ2-2; D gene unclear. V lost 6 bases and J 13 bases, leaving 15 bases between the germline ends. Looked up from germline, CDR1 is MNHNS and CDR2 is SASEGT. This CDR3 contains 12 residues. CDR3 sequence reads: CASRTGTEALFF. DNA of the CDR3: TGTGCCAGCAGGACGGGCACCGAGGCGCTGTTTTTT.